This is a list of T cell receptor beta chains from one sample in a study of Graves' ophthalmopathy and Graves' hyperthyroidism. A single record per CDR3 protein comes from TCRdb applying MiXCR to the multiplex PCR reads. Of about 660,000 distinct CDR3 sequences in the sample, about 38% were seen once. The sample taken for sequencing was peripheral blood. These receptors all come from an adult man with Graves' ophthalmopathy. The CDR3 runs from the conserved cysteine through the conserved F or W. The D gene is left open where the match is weak. Size values are once, few and many counts, or a class for expanded clones, and some rows have none.

clone size: -; V gene: TRBV7-9; D gene: -; J gene: TRBJ2-1; CDR3 DNA: TGTGCCAGCAGCTCCGGGACAAGGGACTACAATGAGCAGTTCTTC; CDR3 protein: CASSSGTRDYNEQFF
clone size: once; V gene: TRBV7-8; D gene: TRBD2; J gene: TRBJ2-5; CDR3 DNA: TGTGCCAGCAGCTTAGGTCAGGCGGGGGTTGATACGCAGTACTTC; CDR3 protein: CASSLGQAGVDTQYF
clone size: many; V gene: TRBV7-9; D gene: -; J gene: TRBJ2-2; CDR3 DNA: TGTGCCAGCAGCTTATTACAGGACACCGGGGAGCTGTTTTTT; CDR3 protein: CASSLLQDTGELFF
clone size: -; V gene: TRBV5-8; D gene: TRBD1; J gene: TRBJ2-3; CDR3 DNA: TGTGCCAGCAGCCTAGGACCGACAGGGTCCTCCACAGATACGCAGTATTTT; CDR3 protein: CASSLGPTGSSTDTQYF
clone size: -; V gene: TRBV18; D gene: -; J gene: TRBJ1-2; CDR3 DNA: TGTGCCAGCTCACCACAATCGGCGGAAGGCTATGGCTACACCTTC; CDR3 protein: CASSPQSAEGYGYTF
clone size: many; V gene: TRBV12-3/TRBV12-4; D gene: -; J gene: TRBJ2-5; CDR3 DNA: TGTGCCAGCAGTCAGGGGAGCCAAGAGACCCAGTACTTC; CDR3 protein: CASSQGSQETQYF
clone size: many; V gene: TRBV5-8; D gene: -; J gene: TRBJ1-5; CDR3 DNA: TGTGCCAGCAGCTGGGGGAGGGATCAGCCCCAGCATTTT; CDR3 protein: CASSWGRDQPQHF
clone size: -; V gene: TRBV2; D gene: -; J gene: TRBJ1-6; CDR3 DNA: TGTGCCAGCAGTGGGCCCGGTCGTGATTCACCCCTCCACTTT; CDR3 protein: CASSGPGRDSPLHF
clone size: -; V gene: TRBV12-3/TRBV12-4; D gene: -; J gene: TRBJ1-5; CDR3 DNA: TGTGCCAGCAGTTTCTTGGGTGCCAATCAGCCCCAGCATTTT; CDR3 protein: CASSFLGANQPQHF
clone size: -; V gene: TRBV4-1; D gene: -; J gene: TRBJ2-5; CDR3 DNA: TGCGCCAGCAGCCAGACCTTTCAGGGTTCCTCGCAAGAGACCCAGTACTTC; CDR3 protein: CASSQTFQGSSQETQYF